Listed here are 10 T cell receptor beta chains from one sample, sequenced in a study of response to subunit inactivated influenza vaccine. Each CDR3 protein is one row after TCRdb ran MiXCR on the RT-PCR reads. The table lists about 780,000 distinct CDR3 sequences, approximately 17% of them singletons. The sample here was PBMCs from blood, taken 5 days after vaccination. All receptors derive from a man aged 50 or older who received an inactivated influenza vaccine.

This clonotype was picked up one time. CDR3 DNA sequence: TGTGCCAGCCTCTCCTTCCTCGGCGATTACGAGCAGTACTTC. This codes for CASLSFLGDYEQYF. This sequence joins TRBV6-1 and TRBJ2-7; D unclear. Trimming cost V 8 bases and J 4 bases, with 18 bases left between them. Germline V gives CDR1 MNHNS, CDR2 SASEGT. The CDR3 extends over 14 amino acids.

This clonotype was found a few times. The V and J genes are TRBV19 and TRBJ1-5, with TRBD1 as a possible D gene (6 bases). This CDR3 is 17 amino acids long. The ends were cut back, 4 bases at V and 0 bases at J, with 16 bases in the middle. Germline CDR1 LNHDA, CDR2 SQIVND (reference sequence). Here the CDR3 reads CASSKMDRSHSNQPQHF. CDR3 DNA sequence: TGTGCCAGTAGTAAAATGGACAGATCCCATAGCAATCAGCCCCAGCATTTT.

J is TRBJ2-1 and V is TRBV5-1; TRBD1 aligns across 12 bases. Trimming took 3 bases from V and 3 from J; bases not matched to a gene: 4. There are 16 residues in the CDR3. The germline CDR1 and CDR2 sequences are SGHRS and YFSETQ. CDR3 bases: TGCGCCAGCAGCTCCGGGACAGGGGGCAACTACAATGAGCAGTTCTTC. It translates to CASSSGTGGNYNEQFF.

V is TRBV5-6 and J is TRBJ2-2; D not resolved. Germline loops: CDR1 SGHDT, CDR2 YYEEEE. The CDR3 is 15 residues long. The germline V and J ends were trimmed by 0 bases and 4 bases, with 10 bases remaining between them. CDR3: CASSLGRRATGELFF. The CDR3 DNA sequence: TGTGCCAGCAGCTTGGGGCGGCGAGCCACCGGGGAGCTGTTTTTT. Drawing the rest from reference TRBV5-6 and TRBJ2-2, the complete variable domain is DAGVTQSPTHLIKTRGQQVTLRCSPKSGHDTVSWYQQALGQGPQFIFQYYEEEERQRGNFPDRFSGHQFPNYSSELNVNALLLGDSALYLCASSLGRRATGELFFGEGSRLTVL.

The chain links TRBV5-6 to TRBJ2-2; 8 bases agree with TRBD1. This CDR3 spans 16 amino acids. The ends lost 0 bases at V and 6 bases at J; junction bases unmatched: 7. CDR1 SGHDT and CDR2 YYEEEE come from the germline V gene. The CDR3 spells CASSLAIGQGSGELFF. CDR3 coding DNA: TGTGCCAGCAGCTTGGCCATCGGACAGGGTTCCGGGGAGCTGTTTTTT.

This rearrangement joins TRBV4-2 to TRBJ1-5, with 8 bases matching TRBD1. Germline loops: CDR1 LGHNA, CDR2 YNFKEQ. The V and J ends lost 4 bases and 6 bases, in that order; junction bases with no gene match: 8. This CDR3 has 15 residues. CDR3 loop: CASSLDRAAGQPQHF. The CDR3, as DNA: TGTGCCAGCAGCCTGGACAGGGCGGCAGGTCAGCCCCAGCATTTT.

The chain links TRBV11-2 to TRBJ2-2, with 9 positions matching TRBD2. CDR3 size: 16 residues. Germline-derived CDR1 and CDR2 are SGHAT and FQNNGV. V was clipped by 5 bases and J by 2 bases; unmatched bases: 6. The CDR3 DNA sequence: TGTGCCAGCAGCCCCGCGGGGGGGATTAACACCGGGGAGCTGTTTTTT. The encoded protein is CASSPAGGINTGELFF.

This sequence joins TRBV9 and TRBJ2-7; 7 bases map to TRBD2. Germline V gene lookup returns CDR1 SGDLS and CDR2 YYNGEE. Trimming at V came to 2 bases and at J to 4 bases, leaving 6 bases not matched to a gene. The CDR3 covers 14 residues. The CDR3 coding sequence is TGTGCCAGCAGCGTCGACGGGGGGAGATACGAGCAGTACTTC. The encoded protein is CASSVDGGRYEQYF.

This clonotype was seen only a few times. The V gene is TRBV7-6, the J gene TRBJ2-1, with 12 bases lining up with TRBD2. V was pared by 5 bases and J by 0 bases, with 11 bases of the junction left unmatched. The CDR3 runs to 19 residues. Germline V lookup: CDR1 SGHVS, CDR2 FNYEAQ. CDR3 nucleotides: TGTGCCAGCAGCCACCCGGGACTAGCGGGCCATTCCTCCTACAATGAGCAGTTCTTC. Translating gives CASSHPGLAGHSSYNEQFF.

J is TRBJ2-7 and V is TRBV20-1; no clear D. CDR3 length: 12 residues. In germline, CDR1 is DFQATT, CDR2 SNEGSKA (reference sequence). V shed 3 bases and J shed 0 bases, with 6 bases lying between them. CDR3 coding DNA: TGCAGTGCTAGCGACAACTCCTACGAGCAGTACTTC. Translation: CSASDNSYEQYF.